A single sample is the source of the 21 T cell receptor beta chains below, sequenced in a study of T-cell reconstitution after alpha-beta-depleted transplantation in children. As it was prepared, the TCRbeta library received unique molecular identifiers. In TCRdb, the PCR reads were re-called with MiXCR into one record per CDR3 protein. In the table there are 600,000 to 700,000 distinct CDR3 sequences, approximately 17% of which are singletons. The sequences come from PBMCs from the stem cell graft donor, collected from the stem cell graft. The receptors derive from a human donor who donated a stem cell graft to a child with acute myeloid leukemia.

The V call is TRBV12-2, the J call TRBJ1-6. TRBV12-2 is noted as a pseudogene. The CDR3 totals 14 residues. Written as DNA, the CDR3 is TGTGCAAGTCGCCCGACAAGCCTAAATTCACCCCTCCACTTT. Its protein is CASRPTSLNSPLHF.

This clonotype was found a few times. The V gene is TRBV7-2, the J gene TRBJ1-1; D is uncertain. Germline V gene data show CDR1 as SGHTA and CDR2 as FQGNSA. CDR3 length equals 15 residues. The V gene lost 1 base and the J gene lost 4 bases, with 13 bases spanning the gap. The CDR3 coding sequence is TGTGCCAGCAGCTTAGGACACCGGGCTAGCACTGAAGCTTTCTTT. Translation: CASSLGHRASTEAFF. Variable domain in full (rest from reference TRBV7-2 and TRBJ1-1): GAGVSQSPSNKVTEKGKDVELRCDPISGHTALYWYRQSLGQGLEFLIYFQGNSAPDKSGLPSDRFSAERTGGSVSTLTIQRTQQEDSAVYLCASSLGHRASTEAFFGQGTRLTVV.

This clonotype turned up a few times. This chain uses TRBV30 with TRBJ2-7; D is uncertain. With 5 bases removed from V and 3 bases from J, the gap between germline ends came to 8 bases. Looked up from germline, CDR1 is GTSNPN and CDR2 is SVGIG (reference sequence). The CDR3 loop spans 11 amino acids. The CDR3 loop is CAWSNLYEQYF. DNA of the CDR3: TGTGCCTGGTCTAACCTCTACGAGCAGTACTTC.

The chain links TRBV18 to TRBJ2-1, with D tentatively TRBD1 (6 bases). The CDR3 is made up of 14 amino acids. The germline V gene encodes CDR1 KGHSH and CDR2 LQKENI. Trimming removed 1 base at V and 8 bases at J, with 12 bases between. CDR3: CASSPLGQYDEQFF. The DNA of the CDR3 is TGTGCCAGCTCACCACTCGGACAGTATGATGAGCAGTTCTTC.

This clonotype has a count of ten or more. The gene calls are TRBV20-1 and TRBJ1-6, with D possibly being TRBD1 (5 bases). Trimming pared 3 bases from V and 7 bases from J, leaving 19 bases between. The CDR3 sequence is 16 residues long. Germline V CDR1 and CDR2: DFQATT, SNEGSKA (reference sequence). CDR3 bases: TGCAGTGCTAGGGACCTAACAGGTCCGAACAATTCACCCCTCCACTTT. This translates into CSARDLTGPNNSPLHF.

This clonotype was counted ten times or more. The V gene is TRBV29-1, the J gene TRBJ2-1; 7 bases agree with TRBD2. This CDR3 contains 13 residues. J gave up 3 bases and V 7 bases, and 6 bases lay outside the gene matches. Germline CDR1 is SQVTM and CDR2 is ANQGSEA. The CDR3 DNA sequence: TGCAGCGCGGACGCGGGGGTCTACAATGAGCAGTTCTTC. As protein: CSADAGVYNEQFF.

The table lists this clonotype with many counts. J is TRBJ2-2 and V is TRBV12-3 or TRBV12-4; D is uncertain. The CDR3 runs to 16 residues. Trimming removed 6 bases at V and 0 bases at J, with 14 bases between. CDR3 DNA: TGTGCCAGCAGCCTCCCACAAGGACCGAACACCGGGGAGCTGTTTTTT. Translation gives CASSLPQGPNTGELFF.

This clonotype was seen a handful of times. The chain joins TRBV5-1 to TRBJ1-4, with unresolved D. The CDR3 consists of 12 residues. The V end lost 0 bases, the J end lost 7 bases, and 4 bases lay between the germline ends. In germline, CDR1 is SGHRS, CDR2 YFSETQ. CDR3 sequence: CASSLDFEKLFF. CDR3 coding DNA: TGCGCCAGCAGCTTGGACTTTGAAAAACTGTTTTTT. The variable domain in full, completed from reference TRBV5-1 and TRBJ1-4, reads KAGVTQTPRYLIKTRGQQVTLSCSPISGHRSVSWYQQTPGQGLQFLFEYFSETQRNKGNFPGRFSGRQFSNSRSEMNVSTLELGDSALYLCASSLDFEKLFFGSGTQLSVL.

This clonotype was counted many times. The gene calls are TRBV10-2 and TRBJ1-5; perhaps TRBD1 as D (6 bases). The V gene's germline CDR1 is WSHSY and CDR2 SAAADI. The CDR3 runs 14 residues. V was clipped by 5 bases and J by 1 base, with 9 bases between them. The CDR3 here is CASSQGPSNQPQHF. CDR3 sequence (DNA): TGCGCCAGCAGTCAGGGGCCCAGCAATCAGCCCCAGCATTTT.

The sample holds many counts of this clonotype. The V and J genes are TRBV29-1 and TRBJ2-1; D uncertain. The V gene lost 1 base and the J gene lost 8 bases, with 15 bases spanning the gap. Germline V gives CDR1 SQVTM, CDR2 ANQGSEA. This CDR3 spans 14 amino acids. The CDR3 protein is CSVEGGGRIHEQFF. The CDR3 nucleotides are TGCAGCGTTGAAGGAGGTGGGCGGATCCATGAGCAGTTCTTC.

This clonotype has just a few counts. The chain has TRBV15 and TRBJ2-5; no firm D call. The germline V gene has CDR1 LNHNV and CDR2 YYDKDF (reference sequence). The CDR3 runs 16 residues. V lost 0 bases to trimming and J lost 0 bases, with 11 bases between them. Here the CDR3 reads CATSRDSPRYQETQYF. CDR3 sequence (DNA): TGTGCCACCAGCAGAGATAGCCCCCGCTACCAAGAGACCCAGTACTTC.

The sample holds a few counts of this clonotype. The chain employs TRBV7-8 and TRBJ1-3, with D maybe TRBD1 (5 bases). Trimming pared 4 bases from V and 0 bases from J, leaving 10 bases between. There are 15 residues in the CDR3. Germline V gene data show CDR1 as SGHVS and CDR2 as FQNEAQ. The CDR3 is CASSSTGNSGNTIYF. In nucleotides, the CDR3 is TGTGCCAGCAGCTCCACAGGCAACTCTGGAAACACCATATATTTT.

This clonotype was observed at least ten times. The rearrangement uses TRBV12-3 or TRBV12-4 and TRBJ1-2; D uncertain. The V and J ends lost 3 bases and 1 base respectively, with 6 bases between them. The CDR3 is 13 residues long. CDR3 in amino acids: CASSFGDNYGYTF. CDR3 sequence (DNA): TGTGCCAGCAGTTTCGGGGATAACTATGGCTACACCTTC.

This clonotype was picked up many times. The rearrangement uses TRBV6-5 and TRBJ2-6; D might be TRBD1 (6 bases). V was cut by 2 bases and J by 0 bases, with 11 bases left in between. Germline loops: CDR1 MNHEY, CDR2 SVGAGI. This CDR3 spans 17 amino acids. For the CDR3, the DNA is TGTGCCAGCAGTTACGTCCCAGGGGACTCTGGGGCCAACGTCCTGACTTTC. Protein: CASSYVPGDSGANVLTF.

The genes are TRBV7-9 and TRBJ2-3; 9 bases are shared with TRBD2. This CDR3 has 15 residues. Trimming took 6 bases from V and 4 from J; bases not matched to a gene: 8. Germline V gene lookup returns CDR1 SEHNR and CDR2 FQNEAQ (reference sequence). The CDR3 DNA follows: TGTGCCAGCAGTTTGGGACTAGCAATGGCAGATACGCAGTATTTT. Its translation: CASSLGLAMADTQYF. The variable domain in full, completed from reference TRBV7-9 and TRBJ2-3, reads DTGVSQNPRHKITKRGQNVTFRCDPISEHNRLYWYRQTLGQGPEFLTYFQNEAQLEKSRLLSDRFSAERPKGSFSTLEIQRTEQGDSAMYLCASSLGLAMADTQYFGPGTRLTVL.

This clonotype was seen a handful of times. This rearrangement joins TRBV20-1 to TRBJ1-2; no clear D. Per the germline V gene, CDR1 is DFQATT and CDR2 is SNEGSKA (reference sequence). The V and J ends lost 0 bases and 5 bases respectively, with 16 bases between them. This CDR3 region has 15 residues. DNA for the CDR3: TGCAGTGCTAGAGATCTTCCAGGAGGTCGGTATGGCTACACCTTC. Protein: CSARDLPGGRYGYTF.

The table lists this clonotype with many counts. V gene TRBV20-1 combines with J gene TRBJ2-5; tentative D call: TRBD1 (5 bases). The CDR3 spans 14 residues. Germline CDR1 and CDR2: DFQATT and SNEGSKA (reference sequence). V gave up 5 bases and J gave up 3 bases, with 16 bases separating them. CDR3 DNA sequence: TGCAGTGCTCCTCTATGGGGCGTGGAAGAGACCCAGTACTTC. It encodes CSAPLWGVEETQYF.

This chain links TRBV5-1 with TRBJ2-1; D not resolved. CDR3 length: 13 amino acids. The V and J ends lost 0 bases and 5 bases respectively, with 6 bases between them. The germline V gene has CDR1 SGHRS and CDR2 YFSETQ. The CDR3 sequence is CASSLAWDNEQFF. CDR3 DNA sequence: TGCGCCAGCAGCTTGGCTTGGGACAATGAGCAGTTCTTC.

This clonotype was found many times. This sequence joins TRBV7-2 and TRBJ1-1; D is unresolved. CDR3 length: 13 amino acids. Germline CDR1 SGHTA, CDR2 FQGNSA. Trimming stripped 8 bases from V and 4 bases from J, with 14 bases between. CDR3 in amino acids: CASLWDLGTEAFF. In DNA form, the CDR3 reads TGTGCCAGCTTGTGGGATCTGGGCACTGAAGCTTTCTTT.

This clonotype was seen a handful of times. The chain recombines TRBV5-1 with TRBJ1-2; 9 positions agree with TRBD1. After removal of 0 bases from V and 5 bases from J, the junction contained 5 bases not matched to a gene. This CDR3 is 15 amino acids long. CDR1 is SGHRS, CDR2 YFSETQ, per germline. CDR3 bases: TGCGCCAGCAGCTTGGAGGGACAGGGAGGATATGGCTACACCTTC. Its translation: CASSLEGQGGYGYTF.

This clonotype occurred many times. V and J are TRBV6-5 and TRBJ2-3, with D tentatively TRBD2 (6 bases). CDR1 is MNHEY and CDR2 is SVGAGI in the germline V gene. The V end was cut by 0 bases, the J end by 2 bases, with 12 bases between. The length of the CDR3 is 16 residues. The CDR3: CASSYSEEGYTDTQYF. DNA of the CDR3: TGTGCCAGCAGTTACTCGGAGGAGGGCTACACAGATACGCAGTATTTT.